These 28 T cell receptor beta chains share one sample of origin, sequenced in a study of T cell repertoires in cytomegalovirus infection. In TCRdb, the reads were re-called with MiXCR into one record per CDR3 protein. Counted here are 640,000 or so distinct CDR3 sequences, roughly 36% occurring once; the ten biggest clones make up 15% to 20%. Their cognate antigens are unknown. Sequencing used cultured PBMCs, obtained from culture after CMV antigen stimulation. These receptor sequences come from a human donor in good health (CMV status not recorded). Some clones in this sample may be carry-over from other donors' samples.

The chain joins TRBV20-1 to TRBJ2-3; 7 bases line up with TRBD2. V lost 0 bases, J lost 6 bases, and 9 bases stayed unmatched. CDR1 is DFQATT, CDR2 SNEGSKA, per germline (reference sequence). This CDR3 has 15 residues. The CDR3 loop reads CSARDQAGVADTQYF. As DNA, the CDR3 is TGCAGTGCTAGAGATCAGGCGGGAGTTGCGGATACGCAGTATTTT.

The J gene is TRBJ2-1, the V gene TRBV28; D is undetermined. Trimming removed 7 bases at V and 5 bases at J, with 6 bases between. The CDR3 has 11 amino acids. In germline, CDR1 is MDHEN, CDR2 SYDVKM. The CDR3 region is CASNGNNEQFF. CDR3 sequence (DNA): TGTGCCAGCAACGGCAACAATGAGCAGTTCTTC.

This clonotype was seen a few times. This chain uses TRBV7-6 with TRBJ1-3; D not resolved. The CDR3 is made up of 14 amino acids. Germline assignment: CDR1 SGHVS and CDR2 FNYEAQ. V lost 4 bases and J 4 bases, leaving 11 bases between the germline ends. The CDR3 region is CASSSPVSGNTIYF. CDR3 sequence (DNA): TGTGCCAGCAGCTCGCCCGTATCGGGAAACACCATATATTTT.

This clonotype was detected ten times or more. This chain links TRBV12-3 or TRBV12-4 with TRBJ1-6; D is uncertain. V shed 3 bases and J shed 5 bases, with 5 bases lying between them. This CDR3 is 13 amino acids long. Here the CDR3 DNA reads TGTGCCAGCAGTTTTGCGGATAATTCACCCCTCCACTTT. It yields the protein CASSFADNSPLHF.

This chain uses TRBV12-3 or TRBV12-4 with TRBJ1-2, with a weak D call TRBD1 (5 bases). The CDR3 covers 12 residues. Trimming stripped 5 bases from V and 7 bases from J, with 11 bases between. The CDR3 sequence: CASSPSGAGYTF. The CDR3 DNA is TGTGCCAGCAGTCCTTCCGGGGCTGGCTACACCTTC.

This clonotype was counted many times. The chain combines TRBV7-2 with TRBJ2-7; possible D gene TRBD2, 6 bases. CDR1 and CDR2 from the germline V gene are SGHTA and FQGNSA. The CDR3 is 14 residues long. Trimming cost V 5 bases and J 2 bases, with 13 bases left between them. The CDR3 DNA sequence: TGTGCCAGCAGCCCCCTCACGGGGGCCTACGAGCAGTACTTC. It is translated as CASSPLTGAYEQYF.

This clonotype was observed a few times. The V gene is TRBV5-6, the J gene TRBJ1-2; TRBD1 is a possible D gene (6 bases). This CDR3 spans 15 amino acids. The V gene's germline CDR1 is SGHDT and CDR2 YYEEEE. V was cut by 4 bases and J by 2 bases, with 15 bases left in between. CDR3 in DNA: TGTGCCAGCAGCCGAAACAGGGCGCCAAACTATGGCTACACCTTC. Protein product: CASSRNRAPNYGYTF.

This clonotype showed up just a few times. The V gene is TRBV7-2, the J gene TRBJ1-2; TRBD1 is a possible D gene (5 bases). The V end was cut by 6 bases, the J end by 4 bases, with 12 bases between. The germline V gene encodes CDR1 SGHTA and CDR2 FQGNSA. The CDR3 has 13 amino acids. The CDR3 nucleotides are TGTGCCAGCAGACAGAGCGGGGCCTATGGCTACACCTTC. The encoded protein is CASRQSGAYGYTF.

The chain couples TRBV30 to TRBJ2-3; D call uncertain. Germline loops: CDR1 GTSNPN, CDR2 SVGIG (reference sequence). V shed 0 bases and J shed 6 bases, with 7 bases lying between them. The CDR3 is made up of 12 amino acids. The CDR3 sequence is CAWSVTKDTQYF. The CDR3 bases are TGTGCCTGGAGTGTCACTAAGGATACGCAGTATTTT.

Only a few counts were recorded for this clonotype. In nucleotides, the CDR3 is TGTGCCAGCAGCCCAACGGGGGGCCGAGGCACCGGGGAGCTGTTTTTT. Its translation: CASSPTGGRGTGELFF. The V and J genes are TRBV7-3 and TRBJ2-2; possibly TRBD2 for D (7 bases). The germline gives CDR1 SGHTA, CDR2 FQGTGA. The CDR3 contains 16 residues. Trimming shortened V by 5 bases and J by 4 bases, and 17 bases separated the two germline ends. Together with reference TRBV7-3 and TRBJ2-2, the CDR3 gives the full variable domain: GAGVSQTPSNKVTEKGKYVELRCDPISGHTALYWYRQSLGQGPEFLIYFQGTGAADDSGLPNDRFFAVRPEGSVSTLKIQRTERGDSAVYLCASSPTGGRGTGELFFGEGSRLTVL.

CDR3 region: CASSTTLDSYEQYF. The CDR3, as DNA: TGTGCCAGCAGCACCACCCTCGACTCCTACGAGCAGTACTTC. J is TRBJ2-7 and V is TRBV7-3; no firm D call. Germline V lookup: CDR1 SGHTA, CDR2 FQGTGA. This CDR3 region has 14 residues. Trimming left V 5 bases short and J 0 bases short, with 11 bases between.

This clonotype was seen many times. The rearrangement joins TRBV7-2 to TRBJ2-7; TRBD2 matches at 10 bases. CDR3 size: 16 residues. Trimming at V came to 1 base and at J to 2 bases, leaving 5 bases not matched to a gene. Germline V lookup: CDR1 SGHTA, CDR2 FQGNSA. CDR3 in amino acids: CASSLVSAGGAYEQYF. In DNA, the CDR3 is TGTGCCAGCAGCTTAGTATCAGCGGGAGGGGCCTACGAGCAGTACTTC.

The chain is built from TRBV19 and TRBJ1-1, with a weak D call TRBD1 (5 bases). CDR3 size: 15 residues. Germline CDR1 is LNHDA and CDR2 is SQIVND (reference sequence). V lost 1 base, J lost 3 bases, and 12 bases lay in between. In DNA form, the CDR3 reads TGTGCCAGTAGTATAGGTCAGGGAATGGACACTGAAGCTTTCTTT. Translation: CASSIGQGMDTEAFF.

The chain has TRBV28 and TRBJ2-3; 8 bases line up with TRBD2. This CDR3 contains 16 residues. The germline V gene encodes CDR1 MDHEN and CDR2 SYDVKM. The V gene end was trimmed by 4 bases and the J gene end by 3 bases; junction bases not matched to a gene: 9. The CDR3 DNA follows: TGTGCCAGCAGTTCCCCTGAGCGGGGGCTAACAGATACGCAGTATTTT. Translation gives CASSSPERGLTDTQYF.

This clonotype has a handful of counts. The V and J genes are TRBV12-3 or TRBV12-4 and TRBJ2-3; D is ambiguous. This CDR3 has 12 residues. Trimming left V 3 bases short and J 3 bases short, with 4 bases between. This chain's CDR3 is CASSFPTDTQYF. The DNA of the CDR3 is TGTGCCAGCAGTTTTCCGACAGATACGCAGTATTTT.

This clonotype was detected once. The chain links TRBV11-3 to TRBJ2-1; the D gene is possibly TRBD2 (6 bases). Germline V gene sequence: CDR1 SGHNT, CDR2 YENEEA. The CDR3 totals 14 residues. V lost 5 bases, J lost 4 bases, and 12 bases lay in between. CDR3 nucleotide sequence: TGTGCCAGCAGCCAGGGAGGCCAATACAATGAGCAGTTCTTC. Encoded protein: CASSQGGQYNEQFF. The full variable domain, with the rest looked up from reference TRBV11-3 and TRBJ2-1, is EAGVVQSPRYKIIEKKQPVAFWCNPISGHNTLYWYLQNLGQGPELLIRYENEEAVDDSQLPKDRFSAERLKGVDSTLKIQPAELGDSAVYLCASSQGGQYNEQFFGPGTRLTVL.

This clonotype occurred a few times. This sequence joins TRBV20-1 and TRBJ1-1; D remains unclear. Looked up from germline, CDR1 is DFQATT and CDR2 is SNEGSKA (reference sequence). The V and J ends lost 4 bases and 3 bases respectively, with 12 bases between them. This CDR3 has 13 amino acids. The CDR3 region is CSAKTSPDTEAFF. DNA of the CDR3: TGCAGTGCTAAGACTTCCCCGGACACTGAAGCTTTCTTT.

The sample holds many counts of this clonotype. This rearrangement joins TRBV7-9 to TRBJ1-2; the match to TRBD1 covers 12 bases. The CDR3 extends over 14 amino acids. Germline-derived CDR1 and CDR2 are SEHNR and FQNEAQ (reference sequence). V dropped 4 bases and J dropped 5; count of bases not matched to a gene: 2. This chain's CDR3 is CASSSGQGAYGYTF. The CDR3 DNA follows: TGTGCCAGCAGCTCGGGACAGGGGGCATATGGCTACACCTTC.

For this clonotype: One end of the junction fails to match germline, which may point to a read error. The CDR3 reads CASSIAGGAYNEQFF. The CDR3 nucleotides are TGTGCCAGCAGCATAGCGGGAGGGGCCTACAATGAGCAGTTCTTC. This chain joins TRBV7-2 and TRBJ2-1, with 11 bases matching TRBD2. This CDR3 spans 15 amino acids. From germline, CDR1 is SGHTA and CDR2 FQGNSA.

This clonotype was counted only a few times. This chain joins TRBV12-3 or TRBV12-4 and TRBJ2-1, with 12 bases that match TRBD2. V was clipped by 10 bases and J by 0 bases; unmatched bases: 4. CDR3 length equals 15 residues. As DNA, the CDR3 is TGTGCCATCACTAGCGGGGGGAGCTCCTACAATGAGCAGTTCTTC. Its protein product is CAITSGGSSYNEQFF.

This chain joins TRBV27 and TRBJ1-2, with 8 bases lining up with TRBD1. The CDR3 has 14 residues. Germline CDR1 is MNHEY and CDR2 is SMNVEV (reference sequence). The V segment lost 6 bases and the J segment 4 bases; nucleotides outside the gene matches: 7. The CDR3 DNA is TGTGCCAGCAGAGACAGGGGCCCCCTCTATGGCTACACCTTC. This codes for CASRDRGPLYGYTF.

This clonotype has more than one count but fewer than ten. This chain joins TRBV27 and TRBJ2-7, with D perhaps TRBD2 (5 bases). CDR1 and CDR2 from the germline V gene are MNHEY and SMNVEV (reference sequence). This CDR3 has 14 amino acids. V gave up 6 bases and J gave up 7 bases, with 19 bases separating them. CDR3 protein: CASSTGFGHREQYF. The DNA of the CDR3 is TGTGCCAGCAGCACGGGGTTCGGGCATCGGGAGCAGTACTTC.

This rearrangement joins TRBV29-1 to TRBJ1-2, with D hard to call. V gave up 5 bases and J gave up 3 bases, with 19 bases separating them. CDR3 length: 15 residues. Germline V lookup: CDR1 SQVTM, CDR2 ANQGSEA. For the CDR3, the DNA is TGCAGCGTTCGACGTTGGAGGGCGCAGGACTATGGCTACACCTTC. This encodes CSVRRWRAQDYGYTF.

V gene TRBV5-1 combines with J gene TRBJ2-7, with a possible D match to TRBD2 (5 bases). Deletions cut 0 bases from V and 0 bases from J, with 16 bases between. CDR3 length: 17 residues. Germline V lookup: CDR1 SGHRS, CDR2 YFSETQ. The DNA of the CDR3 is TGCGCCAGCAGCTTGGTATTTGGCGGGCGAAACTCCTACGAGCAGTACTTC. As protein: CASSLVFGGRNSYEQYF.

This clonotype occurred a few times. The chain has TRBV7-9 and TRBJ2-7, with a tentative D call TRBD1 (5 bases). The CDR3 is 15 amino acids. The germline V and J ends were trimmed by 8 bases and 6 bases, with 23 bases remaining between them. In germline, CDR1 is SEHNR, CDR2 FQNEAQ (reference sequence). CDR3 coding DNA: TGTGCCAGCGCGAGGACCAGCGACAGAGCCAGCGAGCAGTACTTC. Protein sequence: CASARTSDRASEQYF.

In its sample, this clonotype was seen a few times. The V and J genes are TRBV4-1 and TRBJ2-5; no definite D call. The CDR3 has 14 residues. The V end was cut by 0 bases, the J end by 4 bases, with 9 bases between. Germline V gives CDR1 MGHRA, CDR2 YSYEKL. CDR3 in amino acids: CASSQESPGETQYF. CDR3 nucleotide sequence: TGCGCCAGCAGCCAAGAGTCTCCTGGAGAGACCCAGTACTTC.

This clonotype was counted a few times. The V call is TRBV11-2, the J call TRBJ2-3; D is ambiguous. The CDR3 runs 14 residues. V was clipped by 1 base and J by 5 bases, with 10 bases between them. CDR1 is SGHAT and CDR2 is FQNNGV in the germline V gene. In DNA, the CDR3 is TGTGCCAGCAGCTTAGGGCGTCGGAGAGATACGCAGTATTTT. The encoded protein is CASSLGRRRDTQYF.

This rearrangement joins TRBV11-2 to TRBJ2-1, with D possibly being TRBD1 (5 bases). CDR1 is SGHAT and CDR2 is FQNNGV in the germline V gene. V gave up 4 bases and J gave up 5 bases, with 21 bases separating them. CDR3 length: 17 residues. The CDR3, as DNA: TGTGCCAGCAGCTCCCTAGTAGACCACCCAGGGAACAATGAGCAGTTCTTC. This translates into CASSSLVDHPGNNEQFF.